The rows below give T cell receptor beta chains drawn from one sample of a study of T-cell memory formation after mild COVID-19. TCRdb redid the calling of the 5' RACE reads with MiXCR, one entry per CDR3 protein. The table lists roughly 610,000 distinct CDR3 sequences, around 15% of them singletons, with about 7.5% in the top ten. Sequences were obtained from PBMCs or a T cell subset sorted from them (not recorded which). The receptors shown here come from an adult woman who had mild COVID-19 (a few samples of this study predate the infection). Cell type and time point are not known. CDR3s include the opening cysteine and the closing phenylalanine or tryptophan. D genes are given only for firm matches. The listing skips clone size in some rows; elsewhere it reads once, few, many or a size class.

size,D,V,J,DNA,CDR3
few,TRBD2,TRBV5-1,TRBJ2-7,TGCGCCAGCAGCTATGCGACTAGCGAGGCCTACGAGCAGTACTTC,CASSYATSEAYEQYF
few,.,TRBV9,TRBJ2-7,TGTGCCAGCAGCGTAGACGGGGGACCCTACGAGCAGTACTTC,CASSVDGGPYEQYF
.,.,TRBV30,TRBJ2-3,TGTGCCTGGAGTGCCCTAAGGGGCTTCACAGATACGCAGTATTTT,CAWSALRGFTDTQYF
few,.,TRBV20-1,TRBJ1-1,TGCAGTGCTAGCTCGACAGCGAACACTGAAGCTTTCTTT,CSASSTANTEAFF
few,TRBD1,TRBV6-2/TRBV6-3,TRBJ2-3,TGTGCCAGCAGTTCAAACAGGGGGCCCGGAGATACGCAGTATTTT,CASSSNRGPGDTQYF
.,.,TRBV10-3,TRBJ2-5,TGTGCCATCGGGCAGGACCAAGAGACCCAGTACTTC,CAIGQDQETQYF
.,.,TRBV7-3,TRBJ1-1,TGTGCCAGCAGCTTAAATCCCTCGACAAACACTGAAGCTTTCTTT,CASSLNPSTNTEAFF
.,.,TRBV7-9,TRBJ2-1,TGTGCCAGCAGCTTAGAGTTTGTTGATGAGCAGTTCTTC,CASSLEFVDEQFF
.,.,TRBV11-1,TRBJ2-2,TGTGCCAGCAGCTTCGGTCGACTAGGGAACACCGGGGAGCTGTTTTTT,CASSFGRLGNTGELFF
.,.,TRBV24-1,TRBJ2-6,TGTGCCACCAGTGGGTTGAGGGACTCACGGTCCGGTACCGGGGCCAACGTCCTGACTTTC,CATSGLRDSRSGTGANVLTF
.,.,TRBV5-4,TRBJ1-2,TGTGCCAGCAGCTTCCTCCGGGACAACTATGGCTACACCTTC,CASSFLRDNYGYTF
few,TRBD1,TRBV19,TRBJ2-7,TGTGCCAGCAGGGACAGCCCCTTCGAGCAGTACTTC,CASRDSPFEQYF
few,.,TRBV7-8,TRBJ2-2,TGTGCCAGCAGCTTAGGACCAGGGACGGGGACCGGGGAGCTGTTTTTT,CASSLGPGTGTGELFF
.,.,TRBV5-1,TRBJ1-5,TGCGCCAGCAGCTTGGAGCCAGAAAATCAGCCCCAGCATTTT,CASSLEPENQPQHF
.,.,TRBV6-1,TRBJ1-2,TGTGCCAGCACGGCTACCCTCCTCTATGGCTACACCTTC,CASTATLLYGYTF
.,.,TRBV30,TRBJ1-1,TGTGCCTGGAGCCTCGGTAGGGGTACGGACACTGAAGCTTTCTTT,CAWSLGRGTDTEAFF
.,TRBD1,TRBV5-4,TRBJ2-7,TGTGCCAGCAGCTTCGGAAGGACAGGGGGAACTAGGTACTTC,CASSFGRTGGTRYF
.,TRBD2,TRBV7-9,TRBJ2-7,TGTGCCAGCAGCTTAGCCCTTCTGACTAGCGTCACATCCTACGAGCAGTACTTC,CASSLALLTSVTSYEQYF
.,TRBD2,TRBV6-2/TRBV6-3,TRBJ2-5,TGTGCCAGTCATCCGGGACTAGACATAAGGAGGGAGACCCAGTACTTC,CASHPGLDIRRETQYF
few,.,TRBV11-2,TRBJ2-1,TGTGCCAGCAGCTTAGGGGGGGCTAGCGGCCGCAATGAGCAGTTCTTC,CASSLGGASGRNEQFF
few,TRBD1,TRBV5-1,TRBJ2-7,TGCGCCAGCAGCTCGACAGGGAGACCCTACGAGCAGTACTTC,CASSSTGRPYEQYF
.,TRBD1,TRBV7-2,TRBJ1-2,TGTGCCAGCAGCTTTTTCCTTGGGAGGCGACAGGGCCTCTCCTATGGCTACACCTTC,CASSFFLGRRQGLSYGYTF
.,.,TRBV29-1,TRBJ1-1,TGCAGCGTTGAAATGTGGGGGGGAGAAGCTTTCTTT,CSVEMWGGEAFF
.,.,TRBV2,TRBJ1-5,TGTGCCAGCAGGCCCACAGTCAATCAGCCCCAGCATTTT,CASRPTVNQPQHF
few,TRBD2,TRBV7-2,TRBJ2-1,TGTGCCAGCAGCTTATTACTAGCGGGAGGGAATGAGCAGTTCTTC,CASSLLLAGGNEQFF
.,.,TRBV3-1,TRBJ2-4,TGTGCCAGCAGCCAAGAGGCTAGGGCCCCTAAAAACATTCAGTACTTC,CASSQEARAPKNIQYF
.,TRBD2,TRBV7-9,TRBJ2-3,TGTGCCAGCAGCTTTCGCGGGGGGTGGCGGCTAGCGGGAGTATCTGCAGATACGCAGTATTTT,CASSFRGGWRLAGVSADTQYF
.,.,TRBV20-1,TRBJ2-1,TGCAGTGCTAGAGATTCGATCAAGCAGTTCTTC,CSARDSIKQFF
few,TRBD1,TRBV18,TRBJ2-7,TGTGCCAGCTCACCCTTTACAGGGGAGAACTACGAGCAGTACTTC,CASSPFTGENYEQYF
once,.,TRBV24-1,TRBJ2-2,TGTGCCACCAGTGATTTCGTCTCAGAATGGACCGGGGAGCTGTTTTTT,CATSDFVSEWTGELFF
.,.,TRBV5-1,TRBJ2-7,TGCGCCAGCAGCTTGGGCGGAAACCCGGGGGAGCAGTACTTC,CASSLGGNPGEQYF
.,.,TRBV20-1,TRBJ2-2,TGCAGTGCTAGTTACCCCGGACTAACCGGGGAGCTGTTTTTT,CSASYPGLTGELFF
.,TRBD1,TRBV20-1,TRBJ2-1,TGCAGTGTGCTACAGGGGAGAGAACATGAGCAGTTCTTC,CSVLQGREHEQFF
.,TRBD2,TRBV6-5,TRBJ2-5,TGTGCCAGCAGTTACTCAGGGACTAGCGGGCTCGAGACCCAGTACTTC,CASSYSGTSGLETQYF
.,TRBD2,TRBV11-3,TRBJ2-7,TGTGCCAGCAGCTCCCCTGGGCTAGCGGGAGCTTACGAGCAGTACTTC,CASSSPGLAGAYEQYF
many,TRBD1,TRBV5-6,TRBJ1-2,TGTGCCAGCAGCTCGGGAACAGGGGACTATGGCTACACCTTC,CASSSGTGDYGYTF
.,TRBD1,TRBV20-1,TRBJ1-2,TGCAGTGCTATCCCTTTCGAGTCAGGGGGCACCTATGGCTACACCTTC,CSAIPFESGGTYGYTF
many,TRBD2,TRBV4-2,TRBJ2-7,TGTGCCAGCAGCCCGTCATCATTAGCGGGAGACGAGCAGTACTTC,CASSPSSLAGDEQYF
.,TRBD2,TRBV6-1,TRBJ2-3,TGTGCCAGCAGTGAAGGGGCGGGGGGGCCGGAAGATACGCAGTATTTT,CASSEGAGGPEDTQYF
.,.,TRBV4-2,TRBJ2-6,TGTGCCAGCAGCCAAGAGGGAACCTCTGGTGCCAACGTCCTGACTTTC,CASSQEGTSGANVLTF
few,.,TRBV4-1,TRBJ2-7,TGCGCCAGCAGCCAAGTCCCACAGGATCCAATCTACGAGCAGTACTTC,CASSQVPQDPIYEQYF
.,TRBD1,TRBV6-1,TRBJ1-2,TGTGCCAGCAGCTTCGAGGACAGGGGGGTATATGGCTACACCTTC,CASSFEDRGVYGYTF
.,.,TRBV20-1,TRBJ1-1,TGCAGTGCCCCTCCATATTCAGGACCTAACACTGAAGCTTTCTTT,CSAPPYSGPNTEAFF
.,.,TRBV6-5,TRBJ2-7,TGTGCCAGCAGTTACATTCAGGGGAACTCCTACGAGCAGTACTTC,CASSYIQGNSYEQYF
few,TRBD2,TRBV20-1,TRBJ2-7,TGCAGTGCTAGAGACGCCGGGACTACCACCTACGAGCAGTACTTC,CSARDAGTTTYEQYF
.,TRBD1,TRBV6-1,TRBJ2-7,TGTGCCTCCGCCGGAAGGACAGGAGCCTACGAGCAGTACTTC,CASAGRTGAYEQYF